This T cell receptor beta chain was recorded in a study of spatial heterogeneity in lung cancer. Study context: Among detected sequences, beta-chain ones consistently exceeded alpha-chain ones in number.

Time point denoted: blood at routine non-recurrence follow-up after resection. Whole RNA, isolated from tumor, nontumor lung or frozen PBMC, was sequenced without prior sorting. Single TCR cDNA molecules each had their own unique molecular identifier. TCRdb redid the calling of the 5' RACE reads with MiXCR, one entry per CDR3 protein. There are roughly 34,000 distinct CDR3 sequences in the sample; around 7.6% occur only once, and 9.4% lies in the top ten. Study-level findings and limits: Whereas they appeared in blood less at follow-up, ubiquitous expanded tumor TCRs appeared there more at resection.

This CDR3 has 14 residues. CDR1 SQVTM and CDR2 ANQGSEA come from the germline V gene. Unmatched junction bases numbered 5, after V lost 4 bases and J lost 1 base. This clonotype was counted ten times or more. Its antigen is unidentified. The chain couples TRBV29-1 to TRBJ2-3; 7 bases map to TRBD1. Sequencing was performed on PBMCs, taken at follow-up. The TCR comes from a male donor with early-stage non-small cell lung cancer. CDR3 DNA sequence: TGCAGCGTTGCAGGGGGATTGGGCACAGATACGCAGTATTTT. It yields the protein CSVAGGLGTDTQYF.